What follows are 19 T cell receptor beta chains derived from one specimen sequenced in a study of cytomegalovirus exposure and HLA in healthy donors. Profiled with immunoSEQ multiplex PCR; TCRdb holds only in-frame clones, not every one. The sample includes about 190,000 clones, 86% seen only once; the top ten take more than 1.1%. What was sequenced was PBMCs. The source of these receptors is a woman younger than 35 in good health and CMV-seronegative.

This chain joins TRBV18 and TRBJ2-3; D unclear. CDR1 is KGHSH, CDR2 LQKENI, per germline. Trimming left V 2 bases short and J 7 bases short, with 4 bases between. The CDR3 is 11 residues long. This CDR3 is CASSPENTQYF. The DNA of the CDR3 is TGTGCCAGCTCACCAGAGAATACGCAGTATTTT.

This CDR3 is CASSERGGWGSYNEQFF. The CDR3, as DNA: TGTGCCAGCAGCGAGAGAGGGGGTTGGGGTTCCTACAATGAGCAGTTCTTC. The chain has TRBV9 and TRBJ2-1; weak D call: TRBD1 (6 bases). The CDR3 runs 17 residues. The germline CDR1 and CDR2 sequences are SGDLS and YYNGEE. V was clipped by 3 bases and J by 1 base, with 17 bases between them.

The sample holds one count of this clone. This chain joins TRBV6-1 and TRBJ1-2; D may be TRBD1 (5 bases). The CDR3 contains 12 residues. The V gene lost 6 bases and the J gene lost 2 bases, with 7 bases spanning the gap. In germline, CDR1 is MNHNS, CDR2 SASEGT. The CDR3 coding sequence is TGTGCCAGCAGGACAGCGAACTATGGCTACACCTTC. Translated: CASRTANYGYTF.

This clone was recorded once. This chain uses TRBV9 with TRBJ2-2, with a tentative D call TRBD2 (6 bases). V dropped 2 bases and J dropped 7 bases, with 21 bases sitting between them. The germline V gene encodes CDR1 SGDLS and CDR2 YYNGEE. This CDR3 has 17 amino acids. The CDR3 region is CASSVNPGGLVVGELFF. The CDR3 bases are TGTGCCAGCAGCGTCAACCCCGGAGGGTTGGTCGTCGGGGAGCTGTTTTTT.

The CDR3 region is CASSETGWGPIGVNTDTQYF. Written as DNA, the CDR3 is TGTGCCAGCAGTGAAACAGGGTGGGGACCTATCGGTGTAAACACAGATACGCAGTATTTT. This chain connects TRBV6-1 to TRBJ2-3, with D possibly TRBD1 on 6 matching bases. Between the trimmed V and J ends, which lost 2 bases and 2 bases, there was a span of 26 bases. Looked up from germline, CDR1 is MNHNS and CDR2 is SASEGT. The CDR3 sequence is 20 residues long.

The rearrangement links TRBV19 to TRBJ2-7, with D possibly being TRBD1 (6 bases). Trimming removed 5 bases from V and 4 bases from J, with 18 bases in between. Germline V CDR1 and CDR2: LNHDA, SQIVND (reference sequence). This CDR3 spans 15 amino acids. CDR3 DNA sequence: TGTGCCAGTAGTCCCGTCGGACAGTTAGAGTACGAGCAGTACTTC. Translated: CASSPVGQLEYEQYF.

In its sample, this clone was seen once. The chain joins TRBV7-2 to TRBJ2-5; 10 nucleotides agree with TRBD2. Germline V gene data show CDR1 as SGHTA and CDR2 as FQGNSA. V shed 4 bases and J 4 bases; nucleotides not matched to a gene: 3. This CDR3 has 14 residues. The CDR3 sequence is CASSSLAGVETQYF. CDR3 nucleotide sequence: TGTGCCAGCAGCTCCCTAGCGGGAGTAGAGACCCAGTACTTC.

V is TRBV6-5 and J is TRBJ1-1; 7 bases agree with TRBD1. Trimming removed 6 bases from V and 12 bases from J; junction bases left unmatched: 7. CDR3 size: 11 residues. Germline CDR1 reads MNHEY; CDR2 reads SVGAGI. Here the CDR3 DNA reads TGTGCCAGCAGCCGTGACAGGGCAACTTTCTTT. Its translation: CASSRDRATFF.

This clone was recorded a few times. The rearrangement uses TRBV21-1 and TRBJ1-5; no check of the table's D call, TRBD1, against the DNA was made. TRBV21-1 is marked as a pseudogene. This CDR3 is built from 15 residues. CDR3 protein: CASTAPPQIHQPQHF. CDR3 nucleotide sequence: TGTGCCAGCACCGCCCCCCCACAGATTCATCAGCCCCAGCATTTT.

V and J are TRBV4-1 and TRBJ1-1, with D possibly being TRBD1 (5 bases). The CDR3 contains 17 residues. Germline-derived CDR1 and CDR2 are MGHRA and YSYEKL. The germline V and J ends were trimmed by 3 bases and 0 bases, with 17 bases remaining between them. Here the CDR3 reads CASSHPVRTYMNTEAFF. Here the CDR3 DNA reads TGCGCCAGCAGCCACCCGGTTCGGACATATATGAACACTGAAGCTTTCTTT.

V usage is TRBV6-1 and J usage is TRBJ1-5; D remains unclear. The germline V and J ends were trimmed by 6 bases and 4 bases, with 10 bases remaining between them. Germline V gives CDR1 MNHNS, CDR2 SASEGT. The CDR3 totals 13 residues. CDR3: CASSGEQNQPQHF. DNA of the CDR3: TGTGCCAGCAGCGGGGAACAGAATCAGCCCCAGCATTTT.

The chain couples TRBV5-1 to TRBJ2-7; possible D gene TRBD2, 6 bases. CDR1 and CDR2 from the germline V gene are SGHRS and YFSETQ. The V end was cut by 6 bases, the J end by 7 bases, with 17 bases between. This CDR3 spans 13 amino acids. CDR3 region: CASNLGGSGEQYF. In DNA form, the CDR3 reads TGCGCCAGCAACCTGGGAGGCAGCGGAGAGCAGTACTTC.

The genes are TRBV2 and TRBJ1-1, with D perhaps TRBD1 (6 bases). The V gene's germline CDR1 is SNHLY and CDR2 FYNNEI. The CDR3 runs 11 residues. The V end was cut by 6 bases, the J end by 12 bases, with 14 bases between. The DNA of the CDR3 is TGTGCCAGCAGAGAAACAGGGAAGTCTTTCTTT. Translation gives CASRETGKSFF.

A few counts support this clone. The chain employs TRBV7-9 and TRBJ1-1; no clear D. This CDR3 is built from 11 residues. V lost 3 bases to trimming and J lost 5 bases, with 4 bases between them. The germline V gene has CDR1 SEHNR and CDR2 FQNEAQ (reference sequence). The CDR3 loop is CASSLETEAFF. In DNA, the CDR3 is TGTGCCAGCAGCTTGGAGACTGAAGCTTTCTTT.

The chain is built from TRBV18 and TRBJ1-3, with 7 positions matching TRBD1. CDR1 and CDR2 from the germline V gene are KGHSH and LQKENI. This CDR3 is built from 16 residues. With 5 bases clipped from V and 7 bases from J, the junction kept 14 bases outside the gene matches. The chain's CDR3 is CASSSNRQGFGNTIYF. The CDR3 nucleotides read TGTGCCAGCTCATCCAACAGACAGGGATTCGGGAACACCATATATTTT. Together with reference TRBV18 and TRBJ1-3, the CDR3 gives the full variable domain: NAGVMQNPRHLVRRRGQEARLRCSPMKGHSHVYWYRQLPEEGLKFMVYLQKENIIDESGMPKERFSAEFPKEGPSILRIQQVVRGDSAAYFCASSSNRQGFGNTIYFGEGSWLTVV.

CDR3 coding DNA: TGTGCCAGCAGCTTAGTAGGCGGCACCTACAATGAGCAGTTCTTC. As protein: CASSLVGGTYNEQFF. The gene calls are TRBV7-8 and TRBJ2-1; D ambiguous. Germline CDR1 is SGHVS and CDR2 is FQNEAQ. The CDR3 length is 15 residues. V lost 1 base and J 2 bases, leaving 9 bases between the germline ends.

This clone was detected only a few times. V is TRBV7-6 and J is TRBJ2-7; 7 nucleotides align to TRBD2. CDR1 and CDR2 (germline): SGHVS, FNYEAQ. The ends lost 4 bases at V and 5 bases at J; junction bases unmatched: 2. The CDR3 is 12 residues long. In DNA, the CDR3 is TGTGCCAGCAGCTCGGGGAGGGACGAGCAGTACTTC. This codes for CASSSGRDEQYF.

DNA of the CDR3: TGTGCCAGCAGCCCCCGGACAGGGAGCTACGAGCAGTACTTC. Its translation is CASSPRTGSYEQYF. J is TRBJ2-7 and V is TRBV11-2; TRBD1 aligns across 8 bases. The germline V gene has CDR1 SGHAT and CDR2 FQNNGV. This CDR3 contains 14 residues. The ends lost 5 bases at V and 3 bases at J; junction bases unmatched: 6.

This clone was detected many times. The rearrangement links TRBV6-6 to TRBJ1-4; D is unresolved. The germline gives CDR1 MNHNY, CDR2 SVGAGI (reference sequence). The germline V and J ends were trimmed by 2 bases and 4 bases, with 5 bases remaining between them. This CDR3 is built from 13 residues. In DNA form, the CDR3 reads TGTGCCAGCAGTTACAGCGATAATGAAAAACTGTTTTTT. Amino acid sequence: CASSYSDNEKLFF.